This entry is about one T cell receptor (beta chain). What it recognizes is unknown. This sample is part of a study of vaccination and CD4 T cells after COVID-19. Study outcomes and limitations: A nonsignificant rise from roughly 22 to 38 was seen in the median number of SARS-CoV-2-reactive clonotypes.

CDR3 size: 15 residues. CDR1 SGHVS and CDR2 FNYEAQ come from the germline V gene. The germline V and J ends were trimmed by 5 bases and 2 bases, with 13 bases remaining between them. The Oncomine TCR Beta short-read assay generated sequence data from the DNA of cultured CD4+ T cells. The source of extracted genomic DNA was cultured CD4+ T cells. TCRdb ran MiXCR on the PCR reads and lists one entry per CDR3 protein. The sample holds roughly 14,000 distinct CDR3 sequences; around 46% are singletons and the top ten take 11% to 15%. Documented treatment: roughly 10-day PBMC culture with coronavirus spike peptide pools or control peptides (ViraFEST assay).

This TCR was sampled from a human donor who had recovered from COVID-19. Material for sequencing was CD4+ T cells from blood, cultured in vitro. The V and J genes are TRBV7-6 and TRBJ1-3; D is unclear. CDR3: CASSRSVGAGNTIYF. The DNA for the CDR3 is TGTGCCAGCAGCCGCTCCGTCGGGGCTGGAAACACCATATATTTT.